The T cell receptor beta chain under discussion was sequenced for a study of a mutant IDH1 vaccine in newly diagnosed glioma. Study context: Beginning 4-6 weeks after radiotherapy alone, or with temozolomide cycles, vaccination took place. Of the patients given treatment, around 62% were male and approximately 38% were female, and a mean age of about 44 years was recorded. Patients got radiotherapy, temozolomide, or both beforehand, and most got both. Study outcomes and limitations: Among patients, around 93% showed immune responses induced by the vaccine.

This sample's time point: week 11, during vaccination. Vaccine doses each comprised 300 ug of mutant IDH1 20-mer peptide, with topical imiquimod. CDR1 and CDR2 from the germline V gene are MNHNY and SVGAGI (reference sequence). The CDR3 consists of 16 residues. The germline V and J ends were trimmed by 0 bases and 2 bases, with 10 bases remaining between them. This clone was observed a handful of times. Antigen unknown. Sequencing used immunoSEQ multiplex PCR; TCRdb keeps in-frame clones, though not all of them. The table records more than 55,000 clones, 84% of them present only once. The material was PBMCs, obtained from a glioma patient whose treatment included an IDH1 peptide vaccine. The sequence derives from a man aged 30 to 39 with glioma. The rearrangement joins TRBV6-6 to TRBJ1-4; unclear D gene. CDR3 amino acids: CASSYSVSQTNEKLFF. The DNA of the CDR3 is TGTGCCAGCAGTTACTCGGTCTCTCAGACTAATGAAAAACTGTTTTTT.